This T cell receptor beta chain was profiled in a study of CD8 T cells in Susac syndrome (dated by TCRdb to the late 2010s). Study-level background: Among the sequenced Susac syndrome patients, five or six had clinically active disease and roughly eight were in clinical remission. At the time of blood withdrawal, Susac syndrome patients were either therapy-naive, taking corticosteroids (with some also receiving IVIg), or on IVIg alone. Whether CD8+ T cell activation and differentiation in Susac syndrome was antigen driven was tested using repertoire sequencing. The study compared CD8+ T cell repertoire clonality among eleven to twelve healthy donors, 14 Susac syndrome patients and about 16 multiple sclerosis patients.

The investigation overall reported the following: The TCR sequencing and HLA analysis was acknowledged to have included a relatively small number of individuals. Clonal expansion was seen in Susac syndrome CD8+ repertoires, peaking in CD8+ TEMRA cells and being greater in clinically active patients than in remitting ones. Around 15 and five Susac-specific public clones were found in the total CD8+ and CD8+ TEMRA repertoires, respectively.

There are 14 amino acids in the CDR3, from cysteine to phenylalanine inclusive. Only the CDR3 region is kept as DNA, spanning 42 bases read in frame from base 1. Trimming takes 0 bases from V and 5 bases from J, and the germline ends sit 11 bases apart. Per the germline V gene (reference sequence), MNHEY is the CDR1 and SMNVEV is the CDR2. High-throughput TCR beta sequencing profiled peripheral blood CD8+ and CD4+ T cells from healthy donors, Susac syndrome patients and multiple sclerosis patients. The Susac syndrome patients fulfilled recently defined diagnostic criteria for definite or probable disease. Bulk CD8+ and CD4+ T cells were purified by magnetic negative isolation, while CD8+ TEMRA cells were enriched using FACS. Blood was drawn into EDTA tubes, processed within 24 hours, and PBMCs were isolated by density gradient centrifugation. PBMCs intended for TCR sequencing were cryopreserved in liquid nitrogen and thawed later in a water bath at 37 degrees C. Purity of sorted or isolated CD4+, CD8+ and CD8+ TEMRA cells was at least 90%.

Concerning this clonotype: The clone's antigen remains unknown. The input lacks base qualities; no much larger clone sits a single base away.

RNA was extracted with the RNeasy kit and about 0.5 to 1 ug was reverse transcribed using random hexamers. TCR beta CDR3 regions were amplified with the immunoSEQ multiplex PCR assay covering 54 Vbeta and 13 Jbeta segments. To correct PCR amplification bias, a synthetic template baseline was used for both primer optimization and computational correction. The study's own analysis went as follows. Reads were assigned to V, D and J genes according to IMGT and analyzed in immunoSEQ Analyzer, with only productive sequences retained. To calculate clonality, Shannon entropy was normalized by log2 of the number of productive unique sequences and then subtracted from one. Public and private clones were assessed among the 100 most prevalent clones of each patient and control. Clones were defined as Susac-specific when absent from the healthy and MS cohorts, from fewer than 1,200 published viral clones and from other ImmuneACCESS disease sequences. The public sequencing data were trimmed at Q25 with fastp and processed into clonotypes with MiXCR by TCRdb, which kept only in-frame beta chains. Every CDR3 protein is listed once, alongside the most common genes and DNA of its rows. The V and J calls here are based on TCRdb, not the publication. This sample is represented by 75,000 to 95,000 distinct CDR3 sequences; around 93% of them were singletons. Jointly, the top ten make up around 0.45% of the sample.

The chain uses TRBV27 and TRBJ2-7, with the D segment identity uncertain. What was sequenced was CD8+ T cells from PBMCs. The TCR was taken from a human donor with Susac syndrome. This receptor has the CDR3 CASSLSLSRDEQYF. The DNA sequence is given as TGTGCCAGCAGTTTATCGCTCTCGAGAGACGAGCAGTACTTC.